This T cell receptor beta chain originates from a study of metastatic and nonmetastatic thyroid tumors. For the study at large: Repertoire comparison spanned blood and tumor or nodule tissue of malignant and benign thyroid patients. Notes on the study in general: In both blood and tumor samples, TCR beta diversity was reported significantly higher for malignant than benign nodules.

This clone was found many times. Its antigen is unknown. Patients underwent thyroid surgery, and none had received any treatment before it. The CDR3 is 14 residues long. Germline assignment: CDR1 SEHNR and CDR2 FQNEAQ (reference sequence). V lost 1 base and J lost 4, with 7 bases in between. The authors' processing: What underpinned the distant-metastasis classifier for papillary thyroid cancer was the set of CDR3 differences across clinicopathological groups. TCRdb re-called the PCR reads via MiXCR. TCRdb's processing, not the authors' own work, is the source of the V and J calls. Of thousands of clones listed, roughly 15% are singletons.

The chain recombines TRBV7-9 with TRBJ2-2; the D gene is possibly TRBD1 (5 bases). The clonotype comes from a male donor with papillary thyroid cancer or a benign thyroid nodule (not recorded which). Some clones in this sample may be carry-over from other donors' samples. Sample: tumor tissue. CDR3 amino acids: CASSLDGATGELFF. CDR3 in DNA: TGTGCCAGCAGCTTAGATGGGGCCACCGGGGAGCTGTTTTTT. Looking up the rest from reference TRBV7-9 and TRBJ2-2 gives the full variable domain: DTGVSQNPRHKITKRGQNVTFRCDPISEHNRLYWYRQTLGQGPEFLTYFQNEAQLEKSRLLSDRFSAERPKGSFSTLEIQRTEQGDSAMYLCASSLDGATGELFFGEGSRLTVL.